The clone carrying this TCR beta chain was counted a single time. This sample is drawn from a study of shared T cell receptors in the human thymus. Sequencing was performed with immunoSEQ multiplex PCR; in TCRdb, only in-frame clones are kept and a portion is missing. The sample shows 600,000 to 900,000 clones, 80% to 90% of them seen only once. Trimming removed 4 bases from V and 3 bases from J; junction bases left unmatched: 12. Germline assignment: CDR1 MGHRA and CDR2 YSYEKL. The CDR3 contains 19 residues. The same sample was also used in a study of human thymus T cells. That study adds: Thymus was obtained from resections taken during corrective heart surgery. In thymic and blood repertoires alike, V and J usage looked biased. What related research reported was that thymic repertoires overlapped highly among unrelated individuals.

Source material: thymocytes. The TCR originated in a girl less than two years old with a congenital heart defect. The chain employs TRBV4-1 and TRBJ2-1; 13 bases agree with TRBD2. The CDR3 DNA is TGCGCCAGCAGCCCTGTCCCGGGACTAGCGGGGACTGACTACAATGAGCAGTTCTTC. Its protein is CASSPVPGLAGTDYNEQFF.